Below, 17 T cell receptor beta chains from the same sample are listed, as sequenced in a study of control samples from healthy donors and cancer patients. Clones were read by immunoSEQ multiplex PCR, and TCRdb kept only the in-frame ones, dropping some. The sample spans 150,000 to 200,000 clones; the ten largest clones claim roughly 2%. Sequences were obtained from blood. The receptors derive from a woman aged 25 to 39 in good health.

The chain is built from TRBV11-2 and TRBJ2-7, with 7 bases matching TRBD2. The V segment lost 5 bases and the J segment 3 bases; nucleotides outside the gene matches: 4. The CDR3 covers 13 residues. Germline CDR1 is SGHAT and CDR2 is FQNNGV. The chain's CDR3 is CASSLGTNYEQYF. CDR3 in DNA: TGTGCCAGCAGCCTCGGGACTAACTACGAGCAGTACTTC.

J is TRBJ2-1 and V is TRBV27; maybe TRBD2 (5 bases). The CDR3 extends over 15 amino acids. In germline, CDR1 is MNHEY, CDR2 SMNVEV (reference sequence). Trimming removed 1 base at V and 2 bases at J, with 9 bases between. CDR3 loop: CASSLLRGTYNEQFF. For the CDR3, the DNA is TGTGCCAGCAGTTTATTACGGGGAACCTACAATGAGCAGTTCTTC.

The chain couples TRBV7-9 to TRBJ2-2; D not resolved. V lost 5 bases and J lost 2, with 9 bases in between. Per germline, CDR1 SEHNR and CDR2 FQNEAQ (reference sequence). The CDR3 runs 14 residues. The CDR3 nucleotides read TGTGCCAGCAGCCAAGACGGAAACACCGGGGAGCTGTTTTTT. Translating it yields CASSQDGNTGELFF.

CDR3 sequence (DNA): TGTGCCAGCAAGTTTCCGGGTTATGGCTACACCTTC. Translated: CASKFPGYGYTF. The chain combines TRBV6-5 with TRBJ1-2; no clear D gene. The CDR3 contains 12 residues. Trimming took 7 bases from V and 5 from J, leaving 11 bases between them. Germline CDR1 MNHEY, CDR2 SVGAGI.

The J gene is TRBJ1-1, the V gene TRBV28; D gene uncertain. Germline-derived CDR1 and CDR2 are MDHEN and SYDVKM. The V end was cut by 1 base, the J end by 10 bases, with 7 bases between. There are 11 residues in the CDR3. The CDR3 DNA follows: TGTGCCAGCAGTTTATTTCGGGCAGCTTTCTTT. It specifies CASSLFRAAFF.

The chain combines TRBV4-1 with TRBJ2-1, with TRBD2 identical over 8 bases. The CDR3 runs to 13 residues. The germline V gene has CDR1 MGHRA and CDR2 YSYEKL. V lost 6 bases and J lost 6; bases outside the gene matches: 4. The CDR3 bases are TGCGCCAGCAGAAGGAGCGGGGGCAATGAGCAGTTCTTC. Encoded protein: CASRRSGGNEQFF.

The J gene is TRBJ1-1, the V gene TRBV28; D is undetermined. This CDR3 region has 13 residues. V shed 3 bases and J shed 0 bases, with 5 bases lying between them. Germline V CDR1 and CDR2: MDHEN, SYDVKM. CDR3 sequence reads: CASSFILNTEAFF. The CDR3 DNA sequence: TGTGCCAGCAGTTTCATCCTGAACACTGAAGCTTTCTTT.

The gene calls are TRBV19 and TRBJ1-2; the match to TRBD1 covers 8 bases. CDR1 and CDR2 (germline): LNHDA, SQIVND (reference sequence). The CDR3 is made up of 20 amino acids. The V segment lost 4 bases and the J segment 9 bases; nucleotides outside the gene matches: 28. The CDR3 nucleotides read TGTGCCAGTAGTAATTCACAGGGGGTCGACTCCCTTATTGGCGACAATCGCTACACCTTC. This codes for CASSNSQGVDSLIGDNRYTF.

The V call is TRBV6-6, the J call TRBJ1-4; D is undetermined. The CDR3 consists of 11 residues. V lost 2 bases, J lost 8 bases, and 3 bases lay in between. From germline, CDR1 is MNHNY and CDR2 SVGAGI (reference sequence). The CDR3 bases are TGTGCCAGCAGTTACCGAGAAAAACTGTTTTTT. Protein: CASSYREKLFF.

V usage is TRBV28 and J usage is TRBJ1-6; TRBD1 matches 11 bases. CDR1 MDHEN and CDR2 SYDVKM come from the germline V gene. This CDR3 is built from 15 residues. Germline trimming cut 8 bases from V and 9 bases from J; bases unmatched to any gene: 9. This CDR3 reads CASASPGTGGSPLHF. CDR3 coding DNA: TGTGCCAGCGCCTCCCCCGGGACAGGGGGTTCACCCCTCCACTTT.

The chain carries TRBV18 and TRBJ1-1, with D possibly TRBD1 on 6 matching bases. CDR1 and CDR2 from the germline V gene are KGHSH and LQKENI. V was pared by 4 bases and J by 1 base, with 10 bases between. CDR3 length: 14 residues. CDR3 in DNA: TGTGCCAGCTCACGGCCGACAGGGAACACTGAAGCTTTCTTT. It is translated as CASSRPTGNTEAFF.

The rearrangement uses TRBV27 and TRBJ2-6; D call uncertain. The CDR3 covers 15 residues. Germline values: CDR1 MNHEY, CDR2 SMNVEV (reference sequence). V lost 2 bases and J lost 0, with 5 bases in between. The CDR3: CASSLRISGANVLTF. The CDR3 DNA reads TGTGCCAGCAGTTTACGGATCTCTGGGGCCAACGTCCTGACTTTC.

The J gene is TRBJ2-3, the V gene TRBV29-1; 10 nucleotides agree with TRBD1. This CDR3 has 14 residues. V dropped 8 bases and J dropped 8; count of bases not matched to a gene: 13. Per the germline V gene, CDR1 is SQVTM and CDR2 is ANQGSEA. In nucleotides, the CDR3 is TGCAGCTCGGAAGGGACAGGGGTCCCCGGTACGCAGTATTTT. This encodes CSSEGTGVPGTQYF.

On this clone: Additional DNA sequences in this sample encode the identical CDR3. The chain recombines TRBV9 with TRBJ1-3; no reliable D call. With 0 bases removed from V and 0 bases from J, the gap between germline ends came to 4 bases. This CDR3 has 14 amino acids. Germline CDR1 reads SGDLS; CDR2 reads YYNGEE. For the CDR3, the DNA is TGTGCCAGCAGCGTAGGCAGCTCTGGAAACACCATATATTTT. This codes for CASSVGSSGNTIYF.

The chain couples TRBV27 to TRBJ1-6; 7 bases line up with TRBD1. The ends lost 3 bases at V and 6 bases at J; junction bases unmatched: 8. In germline, CDR1 is MNHEY, CDR2 SMNVEV (reference sequence). The length of the CDR3 is 16 residues. CDR3 DNA sequence: TGTGCCAGCAGTTTGGGAGGGGGCGTACTTAATTCACCCCTCCACTTT. Its translation: CASSLGGGVLNSPLHF.

The J gene is TRBJ1-5, the V gene TRBV6-4; D gene unclear. Trimming took off 0 bases at V and 9 bases at J, with 9 bases between the two ends. CDR1 is MRHNA and CDR2 is SNTAGT in the germline V gene. CDR3 size: 13 residues. Written as DNA, the CDR3 is TGTGCCAGCAGTGACTCGATAAGTGGGCCCCAGCATTTT. Its translation is CASSDSISGPQHF.

The chain links TRBV2 to TRBJ1-1, with D possibly TRBD1 on 6 matching bases. CDR3 size: 14 residues. CDR1 is SNHLY, CDR2 FYNNEI, per germline. The germline V and J ends were trimmed by 4 bases and 1 base, with 10 bases remaining between them. As DNA, the CDR3 is TGTGCCAGCAGTGGGACAGCCACGAACACTGAAGCTTTCTTT. It specifies CASSGTATNTEAFF.